A selection of T cell receptor beta chains follows, all from one sample in a study of spatial heterogeneity in lung cancer. MiXCR was run by TCRdb on the 5' RACE reads, yielding one entry per CDR3 protein. The table has 90,000 to 95,000 distinct CDR3 sequences, roughly 12% seen once; the top ten hold 35% to 45%. Source: PBMCs, taken at surgery. The origin of the receptors is a male donor with early-stage non-small cell lung cancer. Both conserved end residues are part of each CDR3. Fields, in order: clone size, V gene, J gene, D gene, CDR3 length, CDR3 DNA, CDR3 protein. The D gene is left open where the match is weak. The size of a clone is reported for some rows only, either as once, few or many, or as a class for expanded clones.

size: few; V: TRBV5-1; J: TRBJ2-6; D: NA; length: 14; DNA: TGCGCCAGCAGGTTGGTGACTGGGGCCAACGTCCTGACTTTC; CDR3: CASRLVTGANVLTF
size: NA; V: TRBV20-1; J: TRBJ2-2; D: TRBD2; length: 19; DNA: TGCAGTGCTAGGGCTTCCCACGGACTAGCGGGAGGGCCCACCGGGGAGCTGTTTTTT; CDR3: CSARASHGLAGGPTGELFF
size: NA; V: TRBV11-2; J: TRBJ2-3; D: TRBD1; length: 17; DNA: TGTGCCAGCAGCCAGCTCACAGGGGCACCAGGGCAGGATACGCAGTATTTT; CDR3: CASSQLTGAPGQDTQYF
size: few; V: TRBV15; J: TRBJ2-7; D: NA; length: 14; DNA: TGTGCCACTCAATTAAATCGGGGACTGGGCGAGCAGTACTTC; CDR3: CATQLNRGLGEQYF
size: many; V: TRBV6-6; J: TRBJ2-7; D: NA; length: 11; DNA: TGTGCCAGCAGTCCTTCCGGGAGAAGGTACTTC; CDR3: CASSPSGRRYF
size: many; V: TRBV28; J: TRBJ2-2; D: NA; length: 14; DNA: TGTGCCAGCAGTGTTGGAGGACCCACCGGGGAGCTGTTTTTT; CDR3: CASSVGGPTGELFF
size: NA; V: TRBV10-3; J: TRBJ2-3; D: TRBD2; length: 15; DNA: TGTGCCATCAGCTCCCTGGGGGGGGTGGCAGATACGCAGTATTTT; CDR3: CAISSLGGVADTQYF
size: few; V: TRBV6-5; J: TRBJ2-7; D: NA; length: 15; DNA: TGTGCCAGCAGTTTCCTCGGGAGAGGCCCCTACGAGCAGTACTTC; CDR3: CASSFLGRGPYEQYF
size: few; V: TRBV3-1; J: TRBJ2-1; D: NA; length: 12; DNA: TGTGCCAGCAGCCAAAGACACAATGAGCAGTTCTTC; CDR3: CASSQRHNEQFF
size: NA; V: TRBV20-1; J: TRBJ2-3; D: TRBD2; length: 14; DNA: TGCAGTGCTAAGCGGGGGCATAGCACAGATACGCAGTATTTT; CDR3: CSAKRGHSTDTQYF
size: few; V: TRBV28; J: TRBJ1-4; D: TRBD1; length: 13; DNA: TGTGCCAGCAGAGGGACAGGGGGGGAAAAACTGTTTTTT; CDR3: CASRGTGGEKLFF
size: NA; V: TRBV5-1; J: TRBJ2-7; D: NA; length: 15; DNA: TGCGCCAGCAGCTTGGAATGGGTCTCGGCCTACGAGCAGTACTTC; CDR3: CASSLEWVSAYEQYF
size: NA; V: TRBV12-3/TRBV12-4; J: TRBJ2-5; D: NA; length: 14; DNA: TGTGCCAGCAGTTTCGGTGGGGTAAGGGAGACCCAGTACTTC; CDR3: CASSFGGVRETQYF
size: NA; V: TRBV24-1; J: TRBJ2-7; D: TRBD1; length: 15; DNA: TGTGCCACCAGTGATTCCAGGGGGCTAGGATACGAGCAGTACTTC; CDR3: CATSDSRGLGYEQYF
size: many; V: TRBV3-1; J: TRBJ2-2; D: NA; length: 14; DNA: TGTGCCAGCACCATGGCTAGCAAGACCGGGGAGCTGTTTTTT; CDR3: CASTMASKTGELFF
size: few; V: TRBV4-1; J: TRBJ1-1; D: NA; length: 15; DNA: TGCGCCAGCAGCCAAGATTCGAGGGGCTACACTGAAGCTTTCTTT; CDR3: CASSQDSRGYTEAFF
size: few; V: TRBV12-3/TRBV12-4; J: TRBJ1-5; D: NA; length: 12; DNA: TGTGCCAGCGCCCATCGCAATCAGCCCCAGCATTTT; CDR3: CASAHRNQPQHF
size: NA; V: TRBV6-2/TRBV6-3; J: TRBJ2-1; D: NA; length: 12; DNA: TGTGCCAGCAGTTTCCGACGGGATGAGCAGTTCTTC; CDR3: CASSFRRDEQFF
size: NA; V: TRBV9; J: TRBJ2-1; D: TRBD1; length: 16; DNA: TGTGCCAGCAGCCGTAGGTCCGGACAGGGGTTGAATGAGCAGTTCTTC; CDR3: CASSRRSGQGLNEQFF
size: NA; V: TRBV7-9; J: TRBJ2-6; D: NA; length: 16; DNA: TGTGCCAGCAGCGCCCGACAGAACTCTGGGGCCAACGTCCTGACTTTC; CDR3: CASSARQNSGANVLTF
size: NA; V: TRBV27; J: TRBJ2-2; D: NA; length: 14; DNA: TGTGCCAGCAGCTCTTGGGAGGCCACCGGGGAGCTGTTTTTT; CDR3: CASSSWEATGELFF
size: few; V: TRBV28; J: TRBJ1-3; D: TRBD1; length: 15; DNA: TGTGCCAGCAGTCCGGGGGGACAGGGGAGCAACACCATATATTTT; CDR3: CASSPGGQGSNTIYF
size: NA; V: TRBV20-1; J: TRBJ2-5; D: TRBD2; length: 14; DNA: TGCAGTGCTCAGACTAGCGGGGGACAAGAGACCCAGTACTTC; CDR3: CSAQTSGGQETQYF
size: few; V: TRBV20-1; J: TRBJ2-1; D: TRBD2; length: 14; DNA: TGCAGTGCAGATCCCGGGACTACCTTCAATGAGCAGTTCTTC; CDR3: CSADPGTTFNEQFF
size: NA; V: TRBV28; J: TRBJ1-4; D: TRBD1; length: 13; DNA: TGTGCCAGCAGAGCGGGACAGCTTGAAAAACTGTTTTTT; CDR3: CASRAGQLEKLFF
size: NA; V: TRBV28; J: TRBJ2-5; D: TRBD2; length: 16; DNA: TGTGCCAGCACCACCTTTAGCGGGAGGGACCAAGAGACCCAGTACTTC; CDR3: CASTTFSGRDQETQYF
size: many; V: TRBV29-1; J: TRBJ2-7; D: NA; length: 10; DNA: TGCAGCGCCCTTAGCGACGAGCAGTACTTC; CDR3: CSALSDEQYF
size: few; V: TRBV5-4; J: TRBJ2-5; D: NA; length: 14; DNA: TGTGCCAGCAGCTTCGATCCAGGAAAAGAGACCCAGTACTTC; CDR3: CASSFDPGKETQYF